These 30 T cell receptor beta chains were sequenced from one sample in a study of T-cell memory formation after mild COVID-19. Using its own MiXCR run on the 5' RACE reads, TCRdb lists one record per CDR3 protein. The sample consists of 50,000 to 75,000 distinct CDR3 sequences, 9.3% of them appearing once. The specimen was PBMCs or a T cell subset sorted from them (not recorded which). These receptors were obtained from a man aged 18 to 35 who had mild COVID-19 (a few samples of this study predate the infection). Cell type and time point are not known.

The V and J genes are TRBV3-1 and TRBJ2-7; no clear D. From germline, CDR1 is LGHDT and CDR2 YNNKEL (reference sequence). The V end was cut by 3 bases, the J end by 10 bases, with 7 bases between. This CDR3 region has 10 residues. CDR3 sequence reads: CASSHRPQYV. CDR3 sequence (DNA): TGTGCCAGCAGCCATAGGCCCCAGTACGTC.

This clonotype was seen once. This rearrangement joins TRBV25-1 to TRBJ2-1; the D gene is possibly TRBD2 (5 bases). V lost 1 base, J lost 9 bases, and 13 bases lay in between. The CDR3 covers 14 residues. Germline V gene data show CDR1 as MGHDK and CDR2 as SYGVNS. For the CDR3, the DNA is TGTGCCAGCAGTGAATGGAATCCGGGATCTGAGCAGTTCTTC. Translated: CASSEWNPGSEQFF.

This clonotype was counted only a few times. The V and J genes are TRBV7-2 and TRBJ2-7, with D unclear. The germline CDR1 and CDR2 sequences are SGHTA and FQGNSA. The CDR3 is 14 amino acids. V was clipped by 5 bases and J by 5 bases, with 16 bases between them. The CDR3 loop is CASSPRWFGHEQYF. The CDR3 region has the DNA TGTGCCAGCAGCCCACGTTGGTTTGGGCACGAGCAGTACTTC. The full variable domain, rest sourced from reference TRBV7-2 and TRBJ2-7, is GAGVSQSPSNKVTEKGKDVELRCDPISGHTALYWYRQSLGQGLEFLIYFQGNSAPDKSGLPSDRFSAERTGGSVSTLTIQRTQQEDSAVYLCASSPRWFGHEQYFGPGTRLTVT.

This clonotype appeared a few times. The chain carries TRBV4-1 and TRBJ1-1, with TRBD1 identical over 7 bases. The CDR3 spans 17 residues. Germline CDR1 reads MGHRA; CDR2 reads YSYEKL. The V segment lost 1 base and the J segment 5 bases; nucleotides outside the gene matches: 13. The CDR3 spells CASSQVGWAGGRTEAFF. CDR3 DNA sequence: TGCGCCAGCAGCCAAGTTGGGTGGGCAGGGGGACGTACTGAAGCTTTCTTT.

This clonotype turned up a few times. The chain recombines TRBV3-1 with TRBJ2-5; the match to TRBD2 covers 8 bases. CDR3 length equals 14 residues. With V trimmed by 5 bases and J by 14 bases, 16 bases remained unmatched. Germline V CDR1 and CDR2: LGHDT, YNNKEL (reference sequence). The CDR3 here is CASSSSERPGLVYF. CDR3 nucleotide sequence: TGTGCCAGCAGCTCAAGTGAGCGACCGGGACTAGTATACTTC.

The chain has TRBV12-3 or TRBV12-4 and TRBJ2-5, with D hard to call. The CDR3 runs 13 residues. Trimming removed 5 bases at V and 4 bases at J, with 11 bases between. The CDR3 loop is CASSRPPPETQYF. The CDR3 region has the DNA TGTGCCAGCAGTCGTCCCCCCCCAGAGACCCAGTACTTC.

CDR3 in amino acids: CASSQDSSQPQHF. The CDR3 coding sequence is TGCGCCAGCAGCCAAGACTCTTCTCAGCCCCAGCATTTT. The V and J genes are TRBV4-3 and TRBJ1-5; D is undetermined. Trimming removed 0 bases at V and 6 bases at J, with 6 bases between. The CDR3 consists of 13 residues. Germline CDR1 and CDR2: LGHNA and YSLEER.

The gene calls are TRBV15 and TRBJ2-5, with TRBD2 identical over 10 bases. The germline gives CDR1 LNHNV, CDR2 YYDKDF (reference sequence). V was clipped by 8 bases and J by 1 base; unmatched bases: 10. The CDR3 extends over 16 amino acids. CDR3 sequence (DNA): TGTGCCACCGGTCAAAAACTAGCGGGGTTCCAAGAGACCCAGTACTTC. As protein: CATGQKLAGFQETQYF.

The genes are TRBV4-2 and TRBJ2-2; 10 positions agree with TRBD1. Germline assignment: CDR1 LGHNA and CDR2 YNFKEQ. The trim removed 4 bases at V and 6 bases at J, leaving 5 bases unmatched. This CDR3 has 15 residues. In nucleotides, the CDR3 is TGTGCCAGCAGCCCCCGGGACAGGGGTTCCGGGGAGCTGTTTTTT. Translated: CASSPRDRGSGELFF.

There are many counts of this clonotype. V usage is TRBV5-1 and J usage is TRBJ2-2; no definite D call. The CDR3 totals 14 residues. The V end was cut by 4 bases, the J end by 6 bases, with 13 bases between. Germline V lookup: CDR1 SGHRS, CDR2 YFSETQ. Here the CDR3 DNA reads TGCGCCAGCAGCATTGCCCCAGCGTCCGGGGAGCTGTTTTTT. Amino acids: CASSIAPASGELFF.

V usage is TRBV20-1 and J usage is TRBJ1-2; 8 nucleotides match TRBD1. The CDR3 length is 13 residues. In germline, CDR1 is DFQATT, CDR2 SNEGSKA (reference sequence). V gave up 6 bases and J gave up 2 bases; unmatched junction bases: 5. Written as DNA, the CDR3 is TGCAGTGCCTGGACAGGGCAGAACTATGGCTACACCTTC. The encoded protein is CSAWTGQNYGYTF.

This clonotype is medium-sized within its sample. This chain links TRBV12-3 or TRBV12-4 with TRBJ2-1; 9 bases match TRBD1. V shed 8 bases and J 2 bases; nucleotides not matched to a gene: 7. This CDR3 spans 15 amino acids. DNA of the CDR3: TGTGCCAGCGCACATTGGGACAGGGCCTACAATGAGCAGTTCTTC. Translation gives CASAHWDRAYNEQFF.

The rearrangement uses TRBV6-1 and TRBJ2-5; 8 bases match TRBD2. The CDR3 spans 12 residues. CDR1 and CDR2 (germline): MNHNS, SASEGT. The V gene end was trimmed by 6 bases and the J gene end by 5 bases; junction bases not matched to a gene: 2. In DNA form, the CDR3 reads TGTGCCAGCAGCACTAGCGGCGAGACCCAGTACTTC. This encodes CASSTSGETQYF.

This clonotype was picked up a small number of times. The CDR3 DNA follows: TGTGCCAGCAGCCTCGGGCGTACGCAGTATTTT. The encoded protein is CASSLGRTQYF. The V gene is TRBV7-9, the J gene TRBJ2-3, with D unresolved. The germline V gene encodes CDR1 SEHNR and CDR2 FQNEAQ (reference sequence). V gave up 5 bases and J gave up 8 bases, with 8 bases separating them. The CDR3 spans 11 residues.

This clonotype was seen at least ten times. The V and J genes are TRBV7-9 and TRBJ2-7; 10 bases match TRBD2. V trimming: 5 bases; J trimming: 2 bases; junction bases outside the gene matches: 6. This CDR3 has 15 residues. Germline V lookup: CDR1 SEHNR, CDR2 FQNEAQ (reference sequence). CDR3 DNA sequence: TGTGCCAGCAGCCGTAGCGGGGGGTCTCCCTACGAGCAGTACTTC. This gives the protein CASSRSGGSPYEQYF.

This clonotype was seen more than once but under ten times. The CDR3: CASGRTSGVFEQYF. For the CDR3, the DNA is TGTGCCAGTGGGCGGACTAGCGGGGTTTTCGAGCAGTACTTC. This chain connects TRBV19 to TRBJ2-7, with 12 bases that match TRBD2. Germline CDR1 is LNHDA and CDR2 is SQIVND (reference sequence). V lost 8 bases, J lost 6 bases, and 8 bases stayed unmatched. The length of the CDR3 is 14 residues.

This clonotype was observed a few times. The chain combines TRBV29-1 with TRBJ2-1; the match to TRBD2 covers 9 bases. The germline V gene has CDR1 SQVTM and CDR2 ANQGSEA. Trimming removed 4 bases from V and 3 bases from J; junction bases left unmatched: 7. The CDR3 totals 15 residues. The CDR3 region is CSVVGSGGLYNEQFF. For the CDR3, the DNA is TGCAGCGTTGTGGGTAGCGGGGGACTCTACAATGAGCAGTTCTTC.

This clonotype occurred a few times. The chain joins TRBV10-1 to TRBJ2-1, with 9 positions matching TRBD1. The germline V gene encodes CDR1 WNHNN and CDR2 SYGVQD (reference sequence). The J segment lost 9 bases and the V segment lost 3 bases, leaving 6 bases of the junction unmatched. The CDR3 is 14 residues long. Here the CDR3 reads CASSDGTGFPEQFF. DNA for the CDR3: TGCGCCAGCAGTGACGGGACAGGGTTTCCTGAGCAGTTCTTC.

This clonotype has just a few counts. V usage is TRBV19 and J usage is TRBJ2-1, with TRBD2 identical over 9 bases. This CDR3 has 14 residues. Germline CDR1 LNHDA, CDR2 SQIVND (reference sequence). J gave up 12 bases and V 1 base, and 7 bases lay outside the gene matches. The CDR3 nucleotides are TGTGCCAGTAGTATAGGCGGGGGGGCCCCCGGGCAGTTCTTC. Translating gives CASSIGGGAPGQFF. Looking up the rest from reference TRBV19 and TRBJ2-1 gives the full variable domain: DGGITQSPKYLFRKEGQNVTLSCEQNLNHDAMYWYRQDPGQGLRLIYYSQIVNDFQKGDIAEGYSVSREKKESFPLTVTSAQKNPTAFYLCASSIGGGAPGQFFGPGTRLTVL.

A few counts support this clonotype. This rearrangement joins TRBV6-5 to TRBJ2-1; the match to TRBD1 covers 7 bases. The J segment lost 4 bases and the V segment lost 0 bases, leaving 3 bases of the junction unmatched. In germline, CDR1 is MNHEY, CDR2 SVGAGI. This CDR3 region has 15 residues. As DNA, the CDR3 is TGTGCCAGCAGTTACTCTCGGGACAGTTACAATGAGCAGTTCTTC. Translation gives CASSYSRDSYNEQFF.

This clonotype was seen many times. The chain employs TRBV6-2 or TRBV6-3 and TRBJ1-5; D unresolved. V lost 7 bases and J lost 0, with 4 bases in between. The CDR3 consists of 12 residues. CDR1 MNHEY and CDR2 SVGEGT come from the germline V gene. DNA for the CDR3: TGTGCCAGCACGGATAGCAATCAGCCCCAGCATTTT. It translates to CASTDSNQPQHF.

This clonotype occurred many times. CDR3 nucleotide sequence: TGCGCCAGCAGCTTGGAGCGGGGTAGGGCAGATACGCAGTATTTT. Amino acid sequence: CASSLERGRADTQYF. This rearrangement joins TRBV5-1 to TRBJ2-3, with 7 positions matching TRBD2. The CDR3 is 15 residues long. After removal of 0 bases from V and 4 bases from J, the junction contained 5 bases not matched to a gene. CDR1 SGHRS and CDR2 YFSETQ come from the germline V gene.

The rearrangement joins TRBV20-1 to TRBJ2-3; D uncertain. The germline V and J ends were trimmed by 5 bases and 2 bases, with 8 bases remaining between them. Per the germline V gene, CDR1 is DFQATT and CDR2 is SNEGSKA (reference sequence). This CDR3 has 12 amino acids. The CDR3 loop reads CSAETNTDTQYF. DNA for the CDR3: TGCAGTGCTGAGACAAACACAGATACGCAGTATTTT.

This clonotype was counted only a few times. CDR3 loop: CASSLWLADSSYNEQFF. The CDR3 DNA sequence: TGTGCCAGCAGCTTGTGGCTAGCGGATAGCTCCTACAATGAGCAGTTCTTC. This chain links TRBV5-6 with TRBJ2-1; TRBD2 matches 7 bases. Germline CDR1 and CDR2: SGHDT and YYEEEE. After removal of 1 base from V and 0 bases from J, the junction contained 7 bases not matched to a gene. This CDR3 has 17 residues.

The chain couples TRBV6-5 to TRBJ1-3; D uncertain. Trimming pared 5 bases from V and 0 bases from J, leaving 11 bases between. Germline V gene sequence: CDR1 MNHEY, CDR2 SVGAGI. The CDR3 is made up of 15 amino acids. For the CDR3, the DNA is TGTGCCAGCAGTACGAAGCGATTCTCTGGAAACACCATATATTTT. It encodes CASSTKRFSGNTIYF.

This clonotype showed up just a few times. The V gene is TRBV5-1, the J gene TRBJ2-2; D unresolved. The CDR3 is 14 amino acids. V gave up 1 base and J gave up 1 base, with 5 bases separating them. Germline assignment: CDR1 SGHRS and CDR2 YFSETQ. CDR3 amino acids: CASSLWQNTGELFF. Written as DNA, the CDR3 is TGCGCCAGCAGCTTGTGGCAGAACACCGGGGAGCTGTTTTTT.

This clonotype has just a few counts. The chain links TRBV7-3 to TRBJ1-1; 8 bases line up with TRBD1. CDR1 and CDR2 from the germline V gene are SGHTA and FQGTGA. The CDR3 covers 14 residues. With V trimmed by 5 bases and J by 4 bases, 6 bases remained unmatched. This CDR3 is CASSQAGGGTEAFF. CDR3 nucleotides: TGTGCCAGCAGCCAGGCAGGGGGCGGCACTGAAGCTTTCTTT.

This sequence joins TRBV25-1 and TRBJ2-4; 10 bases fit TRBD1. Germline CDR1 is MGHDK and CDR2 is SYGVNS. This CDR3 region has 16 residues. V trimming: 4 bases; J trimming: 6 bases; junction bases outside the gene matches: 9. The chain's CDR3 is CASSAPPGTGVNIQYF. CDR3 nucleotides: TGTGCCAGCAGTGCCCCCCCCGGGACAGGGGTAAACATTCAGTACTTC.

This clonotype occurred a few times. The genes are TRBV14 and TRBJ2-5; 10 positions match TRBD1. The V and J ends lost 4 bases and 3 bases, in that order; junction bases with no gene match: 5. The germline V gene has CDR1 SGHDN and CDR2 FVKESK. CDR3 length equals 15 residues. The CDR3 coding sequence is TGTGCCAGCAGCCCCTGGACAGGGGGGGAAGAGACCCAGTACTTC. It specifies CASSPWTGGEETQYF.

CDR3 amino acids: CASSSQGAQDGYTF. CDR3 DNA: TGTGCCAGCAGCTCGCAGGGGGCGCAGGATGGCTACACCTTC. The chain combines TRBV11-1 with TRBJ1-2; the match to TRBD1 covers 8 bases. From germline, CDR1 is SGHAT and CDR2 FQDESV (reference sequence). V lost 4 bases and J lost 6; bases outside the gene matches: 7. This CDR3 is built from 14 residues.